Listed below are T cell receptor beta chains from one sample, sequenced in a study of cytomegalovirus exposure and HLA in healthy donors. The table came from immunoSEQ multiplex PCR; TCRdb's copy has only in-frame clones and leaves some out. Seen here are 150,000 to 200,000 clones, 70% to 75% observed once, and the top ten hold approximately 4.6%. Sequenced sample: PBMCs. Receptors were obtained from a man aged 18 to 30 in good health and CMV-seropositive. Both conserved end residues are part of each CDR3. A D gene is named only where the DNA matches it firmly. Size values are once, few and many counts, or a class for expanded clones, and some rows have none.

d_gene	abundance	j_gene	v_gene	CDR3nt	CDR3aa
NA	NA	TRBJ1-2	TRBV7-9	TGTGCCAGCAGCTCGGAGAAGACAGCTCACTATGGCTACACCTTC	CASSSEKTAHYGYTF
TRBD2	NA	TRBJ2-4	TRBV27	TGTGCCAGCACTGCGGGAGGGCCGGGAACCAAAAACATTCAGTACTTC	CASTAGGPGTKNIQYF
NA	few	TRBJ1-1	TRBV6-6	TGTGCCAGCAGTCCAACAGTGAACACTGAAGCTTTCTTT	CASSPTVNTEAFF
NA	NA	TRBJ1-2	TRBV11-2	TGTGCCAGCAGCTTAGATGGAGTCGGGTATGGCTACACCTTC	CASSLDGVGYGYTF
NA	NA	TRBJ1-5	TRBV7-7	TGTGCTAGCAGCTTAGCGCACCGGGGGATGAGCAATCAGCCCCAGCATTTT	CASSLAHRGMSNQPQHF
NA	NA	TRBJ1-5	TRBV15	TGTGCCACCTCTTCGGCAGAGAGGGCGGATTATAGCAATCAGCCCCAGCATTTT	CATSSAERADYSNQPQHF
NA	NA	TRBJ1-1	TRBV30	TGTGCCTGGAAAGTGGGAGGACAACTTAAAGCTTTCTTT	CAWKVGGQLKAFF
TRBD1	NA	TRBJ1-4	TRBV10-1	TGCGCCAGCAAAGGGGGCCCTAATGAAAAACTGTTTTTT	CASKGGPNEKLFF
NA	NA	TRBJ2-6	TRBV5-4	TGTGCCAGCAGCTTGTTAGGAGGAACTGGGGCCAACGTCCTGACTTTC	CASSLLGGTGANVLTF
NA	NA	TRBJ1-1	TRBV11-1	TGTGCCAGCAGCGGTAACCGCGGGGACACTGAAGCTTTCTTT	CASSGNRGDTEAFF
TRBD1	NA	TRBJ1-2	TRBV13	TGTGCCAGCAGCCTCCCGGGACAGGGTACCGAAGAGGGCTACACCTTC	CASSLPGQGTEEGYTF
TRBD2	NA	TRBJ2-3	TRBV4-1	TGCGCCAGCAGCCAAGTTACGCCGGGTAGCGGGGGACGGAATACGCAGTATTTT	CASSQVTPGSGGRNTQYF
NA	few	TRBJ2-3	TRBV7-6	TGTGCCAGCAGCCCAGGAGGGGATACGCAGTATTTT	CASSPGGDTQYF
NA	NA	TRBJ2-2	TRBV7-2	TGTGCCAGCAGCTCCCGCCGGGTCCTGAACACCGGGGAGCTGTTTTTT	CASSSRRVLNTGELFF
TRBD1	NA	TRBJ2-5	TRBV10-3	TGTGCCATCAGTGAGCCGAACAGGGGGCAAGAGACCCAGTACTTC	CAISEPNRGQETQYF
NA	NA	TRBJ1-2	TRBV12-1	TGTGCCAGCAGCTTCGGGACTGCAGATTCTAACTATGGCTACACCTTC	CASSFGTADSNYGYTF
TRBD2	NA	TRBJ2-1	TRBV5-1	TGCGCCAGCAGCACGAGCGGGGACCCCTCCTACAATGAGCAGTTCTTC	CASSTSGDPSYNEQFF
TRBD2	NA	TRBJ2-1	TRBV12-5	TGTGCTAGTGGTTTGGATCCCAAGACTAGCGGGGACTACAATGAGCAGTTCTTC	CASGLDPKTSGDYNEQFF
NA	NA	TRBJ2-3	TRBV4-1	TGCGCCAGCAGCCAAGAATGGGCGCGGGCCAGGACGCAGTATTTT	CASSQEWARARTQYF
NA	NA	TRBJ2-1	TRBV2	TGTGCCAGCAGTGAGCGTCTGGCAGGGTCGAATGAGCAGTTCTTC	CASSERLAGSNEQFF
NA	NA	TRBJ1-1	TRBV6-5	TGTGCCAGCAGTCGAGTGTCGAACACTGAAGCTTTCTTT	CASSRVSNTEAFF
TRBD1	NA	TRBJ2-3	TRBV12-5	TGTGCTAGTGGTCCGGGACAGGGGTCAGATACGCAGTATTTT	CASGPGQGSDTQYF
TRBD1	NA	TRBJ2-3	TRBV25-1	TGTGCCAGCAGGCCCGGCGGGACAGGGGGCGCGGATACGCAGTATTTT	CASRPGGTGGADTQYF
TRBD2	once	TRBJ2-3	TRBV29-1	TGCAGCGTGGAGGGGGCTAGCGGGAGGTTGGATACGCAGTATTTT	CSVEGASGRLDTQYF
NA	NA	TRBJ1-2	TRBV28	TGTGCCAGCAGTTTAAGTGGTGGTTCCCAGGTCGGCACCTTC	CASSLSGGSQVGTF
NA	NA	TRBJ2-2	TRBV5-1	TGCGCCAGCAGCTTGGAGAGGAGCACCGGGGAGCTGTTTTTT	CASSLERSTGELFF
TRBD2	NA	TRBJ2-1	TRBV27	TGTGCCAGCAGTTTAATAGGGACTAGCGGGAGGAGTGAGCAGTTCTTC	CASSLIGTSGRSEQFF
TRBD1	NA	TRBJ1-2	TRBV5-4	TGTGCCAGCAGCCCGACAGGGCGAAATGGCTACACCTTC	CASSPTGRNGYTF
NA	NA	TRBJ2-2	TRBV5-1	TGCGCCAGCAGCTTGGTACAGGATAGCACCGGGGAGCTGTTTTTT	CASSLVQDSTGELFF
NA	NA	TRBJ1-2	TRBV4-2	TGTGCCAGCAGCCCGAGAGAGGGAGAATATGGCTACACCTTC	CASSPREGEYGYTF
TRBD1	NA	TRBJ1-2	TRBV5-4	TGTGCCAGCAGGACCGGGACAGGGGGAGGCGGCTACACCTTC	CASRTGTGGGGYTF
NA	once	TRBJ1-2	TRBV30	TGTGCCCAAAAAGGAGGGTCTGGCTACACCTTC	CAQKGGSGYTF
NA	NA	TRBJ1-2	TRBV7-9	TGTGCCAGCAGCTTACCCGGGGTTAACTATGGCTACACCTTC	CASSLPGVNYGYTF
TRBD1	NA	TRBJ2-6	TRBV29-1	TGCAGCGTTTCACAGGGGGCAAATGGGGCCAACGTCCTGACTTTC	CSVSQGANGANVLTF
TRBD2	NA	TRBJ2-4	TRBV5-6	TGTGCCAGCAGCCGGCTAGCGGGAGGTGTGACCAAAAACATTCAGTACTTC	CASSRLAGGVTKNIQYF
NA	once	TRBJ2-5	TRBV30	TGTGCCTGGAGTGTGGGCAGTCAAGGAGAGACCCAGTACTTC	CAWSVGSQGETQYF
TRBD1	NA	TRBJ1-4	TRBV28	TGTGCCAGCAGCACAGGGGCCCCGGAAAAACTGTTTTTT	CASSTGAPEKLFF
NA	few	TRBJ2-3	TRBV5-5	TGTGCCAGCAGCTTGGAGGGGGTTACTAGCACAGATACGCAGTATTTT	CASSLEGVTSTDTQYF
NA	NA	TRBJ1-4	TRBV19	TGTGCCAGTAGTATTCGGTCTGCAACTAATGAAAAACTGTTTTTT	CASSIRSATNEKLFF
TRBD2	NA	TRBJ2-1	TRBV19	TGTGCCAGTAGTATCCTAGCGGGGGACCAGGATGAGCAGTTCTTC	CASSILAGDQDEQFF
NA	NA	TRBJ2-1	TRBV7-9	TGTGCCAGCAGCCTACCGAGCGGAGTAAACAATGAGCAGTTCTTC	CASSLPSGVNNEQFF
TRBD2	few	TRBJ2-2	TRBV27	TGTGCCAGCAGCCCACTCGTCGGGACTAGCAACGGGGAGCTGTTTTTT	CASSPLVGTSNGELFF
TRBD2	NA	TRBJ2-3	TRBV6-4	TGTGCCAGCAGTGACTCCGGGACTAGCGGGAGGGCCCGCACAGATACGCAGTATTTT	CASSDSGTSGRARTDTQYF
TRBD1	NA	TRBJ2-4	TRBV28	TGTGCCAGCAGCCCCCCGGACAGGAACATTCAGTACTTC	CASSPPDRNIQYF
NA	NA	TRBJ1-2	TRBV18	TGTGCCAGCTCACCACCCAACGGGGTAGCTAACTATGGCTACACCTTC	CASSPPNGVANYGYTF
TRBD2	few	TRBJ2-1	TRBV6-1	TGTGCCAGCAGCTCTAGCGGACTAGTCAATGAGCAGTTCTTC	CASSSSGLVNEQFF
TRBD1	NA	TRBJ1-6	TRBV7-8	TGTGCCAGCAGCCAGGCGGGACAGGCTAACTATAATTCACCCCTCCACTTT	CASSQAGQANYNSPLHF
TRBD2	NA	TRBJ2-1	TRBV5-4	TGTGCCACTTTTTCGCTGTATACGGGAGGCAACAATGAGCAGTTCTTC	CATFSLYTGGNNEQFF
NA	NA	TRBJ2-3	TRBV5-1	TGCGCCAGCAGCCCTCAGGGGCCTAACACAGATACGCAGTATTTT	CASSPQGPNTDTQYF
NA	NA	TRBJ2-1	TRBV15	TGTGCCACCAGCTCCTTAGAGGGCCAGCTCAATGAGCAGTTCTTC	CATSSLEGQLNEQFF
NA	NA	TRBJ1-1	TRBV6-1	TGTGCCAGCAGGAGAGCGGGGGACACTGAAGCTTTCTTT	CASRRAGDTEAFF
NA	once	TRBJ2-3	TRBV7-8	TGTGCCAGCAGCTTATCCTTAGCGGATTTTATGGATACGCAGTATTTT	CASSLSLADFMDTQYF
NA	NA	TRBJ2-2	TRBV6-6	TGTGCCACCGGCCAACTACGTGGCGCCAACACCGGGGAGCTGTTTTTT	CATGQLRGANTGELFF
NA	NA	TRBJ1-5	TRBV7-9	TGTGCCAGCAGCTTAGAGCGGGGGGTGCAACATTTT	CASSLERGVQHF